These 22 T cell receptor beta chains were sequenced from one sample in a study of CD8+CD57+ T cells in acquired aplastic anemia. Study-wide results and caveats: Reduced diversity was recorded for CD8+CD57+ cells relative to total CD4+ and CD8+ pools in patients.

Selection for sequencing was limited to patients who had shown CD8+CD57+ cell expansion by flow cytometry. Profiling of TCR beta VDJ combinations and CDR3 sequences used genomic DNA as template. TCRdb reanalysed the reads using MiXCR and keeps one entry per CDR3 protein. The sample lists around 19,000 distinct CDR3 sequences, 30% to 50% occurring once. The antigens of these receptors remain unknown. Sequenced: CD8+CD57+ T cells sorted from PBMCs. Subset here: bead-enriched CD8+CD57+ effector memory T cells from SAA patients. These receptors came from a human donor with aplastic anemia.

This sequence joins TRBV27 and TRBJ2-2; maybe TRBD1 (6 bases). The V and J ends lost 5 bases and 6 bases respectively, with 13 bases between them. The CDR3 has 14 amino acids. Germline V gives CDR1 MNHEY, CDR2 SMNVEV (reference sequence). As DNA, the CDR3 is TGTGCCAGCAGTACATACCAGGGGTCCGGGGAGCTGTTTTTT. This gives the protein CASSTYQGSGELFF.

The chain joins TRBV5-1 to TRBJ1-1; a weak D match, TRBD1 (6 bases). Germline assignment: CDR1 SGHRS and CDR2 YFSETQ. Trimming took 5 bases from V and 0 from J, leaving 17 bases between them. The CDR3 covers 16 residues. The CDR3 sequence: CASRPQGRGMNTEAFF. The CDR3 DNA sequence: TGCGCCAGCAGACCACAGGGCCGGGGAATGAACACTGAAGCTTTCTTT.

As concerns this clonotype: At one boundary the junction diverges from the germline segment, which might be a read error. This chain links TRBV10-3 with TRBJ2-7, with a tentative D call TRBD2 (5 bases). The CDR3 is made up of 14 amino acids. From germline, CDR1 is ENHRY and CDR2 SYGVKD. CDR3 in DNA: TGTGCCAGCAGTTACTTGGATGGGAGCTACGAGCAGTACTTC. Encoded protein: CASSYLDGSYEQYF.

The chain carries TRBV7-6 and TRBJ1-2; 8 bases match TRBD1. V was clipped by 1 base and J by 2 bases; unmatched bases: 9. CDR3 length: 17 amino acids. From germline, CDR1 is SGHVS and CDR2 FNYEAQ. The CDR3 nucleotides read TGTGCCAGCAGCTTAGTTGTCGGGACAGGAGAAAACTATGGCTACACCTTC. It codes for CASSLVVGTGENYGYTF.

This clonotype was observed a few times. The chain has TRBV12-3 or TRBV12-4 and TRBJ2-7; the D is unclear. CDR3 length equals 13 residues. V was trimmed by 1 base and J by 4 bases, leaving 8 bases between them. The CDR3 nucleotides are TGTGCCAGCAGTTTAGGCAGCGAGTACGAGCAGTACTTC. Residues: CASSLGSEYEQYF.

The V and J genes are TRBV24-1 and TRBJ1-1; the match to TRBD1 covers 10 bases. The CDR3 runs 14 residues. Germline V gives CDR1 KGHDR, CDR2 SFDVKD. The trim removed 5 bases at V and 8 bases at J, leaving 7 bases unmatched. The chain's CDR3 is CATSGGTGELEAFF. The CDR3 DNA follows: TGTGCCACCAGTGGCGGGACAGGGGAATTGGAAGCTTTCTTT.

This CDR3 is CASSLQSSTDTQYF. Here the CDR3 DNA reads TGCGCCAGCAGCTTGCAATCAAGCACAGATACGCAGTATTTT. J is TRBJ2-3 and V is TRBV5-1; D is undetermined. This CDR3 comprises 14 residues. Germline values: CDR1 SGHRS, CDR2 YFSETQ. The V gene lost 1 base and the J gene lost 0 bases, with 6 bases spanning the gap.

The chain is built from TRBV11-3 and TRBJ2-7, with D tentatively TRBD1 (6 bases). The CDR3 has 15 amino acids. CDR1 and CDR2 from the germline V gene are SGHNT and YENEEA. Trimming took off 5 bases at V and 3 bases at J, with 17 bases between the two ends. This chain's CDR3 is CASSTGRGGSYEQYF. The CDR3 region has the DNA TGTGCCAGCAGCACAGGACGTGGGGGCAGCTACGAGCAGTACTTC.

V is TRBV2 and J is TRBJ1-3, with D perhaps TRBD1 (6 bases). The length of the CDR3 is 14 residues. V lost 7 bases to trimming and J lost 3 bases, with 13 bases between them. Germline values: CDR1 SNHLY, CDR2 FYNNEI. CDR3 residues: CASKVTGSGNTIYF. As DNA, the CDR3 is TGTGCCAGCAAGGTCACAGGGAGTGGAAACACCATATATTTT. Filled out from reference TRBV2 and TRBJ1-3, the complete variable domain reads EPEVTQTPSHQVTQMGQEVILRCVPISNHLYFYWYRQILGQKVEFLVSFYNNEISEKSEIFDDQFSVERPDGSNFTLKIRSTKLEDSAMYFCASKVTGSGNTIYFGEGSWLTVV.

The J gene is TRBJ1-6, the V gene TRBV5-4; weak D call: TRBD1 (5 bases). Germline V gene lookup returns CDR1 SGHNT and CDR2 YYREEE (reference sequence). This CDR3 spans 11 amino acids. Trimming pared 5 bases from V and 16 bases from J, leaving 13 bases between. In nucleotides, the CDR3 is TGTGCCAGCAGTTACCAGGGTACTCTCCACTTT. It encodes CASSYQGTLHF.

Comments on this clonotype: A much larger clonotype is one base distant, so this may be a read error. The chain couples TRBV20-1 to TRBJ1-6, with unresolved D. The germline gives CDR1 DFQATT, CDR2 SNEGSKA (reference sequence). The CDR3 length is 13 residues. V lost 0 bases and J lost 11, with 11 bases in between. Written as DNA, the CDR3 is TGCAGTGCTAGAGATGAGACCAATCCACCCCTCCACTTT. This codes for CSARDETNPPLHF.

This clonotype was found a few times. The rearrangement joins TRBV7-2 to TRBJ1-1; no clear D. Between the trimmed V and J ends, which lost 5 bases and 4 bases, there was a span of 14 bases. Germline CDR1 reads SGHTA; CDR2 reads FQGNSA. This CDR3 has 14 amino acids. In DNA, the CDR3 is TGTGCCAGCAGCGCCTCCGGTTCTTCCACTGAAGCTTTCTTT. Translation gives CASSASGSSTEAFF.

The chain carries TRBV5-4 and TRBJ2-7; D is unclear. The V gene lost 2 bases and the J gene lost 2 bases, with 8 bases spanning the gap. Germline loops: CDR1 SGHNT, CDR2 YYREEE (reference sequence). The CDR3 contains 13 residues. CDR3 in amino acids: CASSFGPAYEQYF. CDR3 in DNA: TGTGCCAGCAGCTTCGGGCCTGCCTACGAGCAGTACTTC.

V gene TRBV7-9 combines with J gene TRBJ2-5; 8 nucleotides agree with TRBD2. This CDR3 spans 16 amino acids. V was pared by 5 bases and J by 5 bases, with 13 bases of the junction left unmatched. Per the germline V gene, CDR1 is SEHNR and CDR2 is FQNEAQ (reference sequence). The CDR3 nucleotides read TGTGCCAGCAGCCCACGCCTTAGCGGGGACGGGGAGACCCAGTACTTC. It encodes CASSPRLSGDGETQYF.

The chain is built from TRBV20-1 and TRBJ2-7, with 8 bases aligning to TRBD2. Per the germline V gene, CDR1 is DFQATT and CDR2 is SNEGSKA (reference sequence). Unmatched junction bases numbered 16, after V lost 0 bases and J lost 3 bases. The CDR3 contains 18 residues. CDR3 DNA: TGCAGTGCTAGAGATCCCCCCGTTAGCGGGACGCGGGGCTACGAGCAGTACTTC. Amino acids: CSARDPPVSGTRGYEQYF.

The chain recombines TRBV15 with TRBJ2-2; no clear D. Germline-derived CDR1 and CDR2 are LNHNV and YYDKDF (reference sequence). This CDR3 spans 17 amino acids. V shed 2 bases and J shed 7 bases, with 20 bases lying between them. The CDR3 region has the DNA TGTGCCACCAGCAGACGCGCCGGGTCCAGTTTTAGCGGGGAGCTGTTTTTT. It specifies CATSRRAGSSFSGELFF. The variable domain in full, with the rest retrieved from reference TRBV15 and TRBJ2-2, is DAMVIQNPRYQVTQFGKPVTLSCSQTLNHNVMYWYQQKSSQAPKLLFHYYDKDFNNEADTPDNFQSRRPNTSFCFLDIRSPGLGDTAMYLCATSRRAGSSFSGELFFGEGSRLTVL.

The V and J genes are TRBV2 and TRBJ1-2; D unclear. Looked up from germline, CDR1 is SNHLY and CDR2 is FYNNEI. The V and J ends lost 0 bases and 7 bases respectively, with 9 bases between them. The CDR3 length is 13 residues. The CDR3 nucleotides are TGTGCCAGCAGTGAAGCCCCCCGGGGTGGCTACACCTTC. It specifies CASSEAPRGGYTF. Together with reference TRBV2 and TRBJ1-2, the CDR3 gives the full variable domain: EPEVTQTPSHQVTQMGQEVILRCVPISNHLYFYWYRQILGQKVEFLVSFYNNEISEKSEIFDDQFSVERPDGSNFTLKIRSTKLEDSAMYFCASSEAPRGGYTFGSGTRLTVV.

The gene calls are TRBV5-4 and TRBJ2-6; D is ambiguous. This CDR3 region has 15 residues. V shed 4 bases and J shed 0 bases, with 8 bases lying between them. Germline-derived CDR1 and CDR2 are SGHNT and YYREEE (reference sequence). The CDR3 nucleotides read TGTGCCAGCAGCCCAGTATTCTCTGGGGCCAACGTCCTGACTTTC. It yields the protein CASSPVFSGANVLTF.

CDR3 residues: CASSLGSEAFF. Here the CDR3 DNA reads TGTGCCAGCAGCTTAGGTTCTGAAGCTTTCTTT. The chain joins TRBV7-6 to TRBJ1-1; D is ambiguous. Germline lookup yields CDR1 SGHVS and CDR2 FNYEAQ. The ends were cut back, 1 base at V and 6 bases at J, with 3 bases in the middle. The CDR3 extends over 11 amino acids.

The J gene is TRBJ2-2, the V gene TRBV5-1, with TRBD2 matching over 8 bases. The CDR3 runs to 16 residues. Germline V lookup: CDR1 SGHRS, CDR2 YFSETQ. V dropped 5 bases and J dropped 0; count of bases not matched to a gene: 6. The CDR3 sequence: CASRVSGRANTGELFF. In DNA, the CDR3 is TGCGCCAGCAGGGTCAGCGGGAGAGCGAACACCGGGGAGCTGTTTTTT.

The chain employs TRBV20-1 and TRBJ1-2, with D uncertain. V dropped 4 bases and J dropped 1 base, with 19 bases sitting between them. Germline loops: CDR1 DFQATT, CDR2 SNEGSKA (reference sequence). The CDR3 loop spans 16 amino acids. CDR3: CSAIGIGPLLNYGYTF. The CDR3 nucleotides read TGCAGTGCTATTGGAATAGGGCCCCTCCTTAACTATGGCTACACCTTC.

The chain couples TRBV7-2 to TRBJ1-1; D possibly corresponds to TRBD1 (5 bases). V lost 5 bases and J 4 bases, leaving 14 bases between the germline ends. CDR3 length: 14 amino acids. CDR1 SGHTA and CDR2 FQGNSA come from the germline V gene. CDR3 bases: TGTGCCAGCAGCCCAAACGGGGGAGGCACTGAAGCTTTCTTT. Translated: CASSPNGGGTEAFF.